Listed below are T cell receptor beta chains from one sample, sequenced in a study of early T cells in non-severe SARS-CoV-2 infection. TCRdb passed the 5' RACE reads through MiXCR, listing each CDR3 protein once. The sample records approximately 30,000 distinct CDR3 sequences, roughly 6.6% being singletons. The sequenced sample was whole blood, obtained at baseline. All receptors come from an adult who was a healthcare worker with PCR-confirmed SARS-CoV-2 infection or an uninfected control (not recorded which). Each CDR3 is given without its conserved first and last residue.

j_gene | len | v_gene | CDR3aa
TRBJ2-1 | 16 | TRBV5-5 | ASSSTLWTSGSYNEQF
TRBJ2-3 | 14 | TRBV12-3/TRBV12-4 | ASSSSGPRVSDTQY
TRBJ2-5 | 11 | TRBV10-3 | AISEGYQETQY
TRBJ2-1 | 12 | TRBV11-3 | ASSSDPGGNEQF
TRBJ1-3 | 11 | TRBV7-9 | ASEQGTGNTIY
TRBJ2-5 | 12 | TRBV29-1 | SVVPATGAETQY
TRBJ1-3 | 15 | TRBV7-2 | ASSLVGGLPSGNTIY
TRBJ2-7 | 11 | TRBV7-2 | ASTPQGTLKQY
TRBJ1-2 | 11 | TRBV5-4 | ASSRTGGGGYT
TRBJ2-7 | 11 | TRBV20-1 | SWTSGSSYEQY
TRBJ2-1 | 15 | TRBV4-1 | ASSQDPAGSSYNEQF
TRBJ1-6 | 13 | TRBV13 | ASSLYTSRTSPLH
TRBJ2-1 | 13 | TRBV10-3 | AISELKGSYNEQF
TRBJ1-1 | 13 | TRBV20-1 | SASVPGSSNTEAF
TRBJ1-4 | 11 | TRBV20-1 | SARDREGEKLF
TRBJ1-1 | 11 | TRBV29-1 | SVSWETDTEAF
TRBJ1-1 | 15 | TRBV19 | ASSMFSGGHMNTEAF
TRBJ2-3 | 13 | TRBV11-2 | ASSFFGGSTDTQY
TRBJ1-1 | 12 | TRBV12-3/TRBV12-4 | ASSWSGGNTEAF
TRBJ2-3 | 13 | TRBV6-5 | ASSYGSPRTDTQY
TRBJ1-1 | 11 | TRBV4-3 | ASSPTGRSEAF
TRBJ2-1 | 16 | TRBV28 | ASVYSGRPAGRINEQF
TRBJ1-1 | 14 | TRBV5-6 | ASSLVGGPMNTEAF
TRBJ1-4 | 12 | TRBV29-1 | SVEDDRGVEKLF
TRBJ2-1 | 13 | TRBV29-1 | SGGPGEGQDNEQF
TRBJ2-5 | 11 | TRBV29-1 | SVGMQGSQTQY
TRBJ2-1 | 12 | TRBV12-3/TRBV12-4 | ASRHRGTYNEQF
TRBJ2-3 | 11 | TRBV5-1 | ASSSESTDTQY